This record concerns one T cell receptor (beta chain) sequence. The sample belongs to a study of prognosis after radiotherapy for stage I lung cancer. On the study more broadly: Enrolled patients comprised around 15 with newly diagnosed primary stage I lung tumors and four to six with oligometastatic NSCLC after surgical resection of the primary tumor. Operability status for all non-small cell lung cancer patients was recorded as medically inoperable.

Template was genomic DNA; TCR beta CDR3 amplified in two multiplex PCR rounds. Initially, in first-round PCR, primers specific to each TRBV and TRBJ gene were used. Each CDR3 protein gets one entry after TCRdb re-called the multiplex PCR reads with MiXCR. Here the sample spans 15,000 to 20,000 distinct CDR3 sequences, 44% being singletons. This sequence originates from a donor at least 50 years old with non-small cell lung cancer. This sample comprised PBMCs, obtained before or after stereotactic body radiation therapy (not recorded which).

The CDR3 DNA reads TGCAGTGCTAGAGGACTAGCGTGTTACGAGCAGTACTTC. Translated: CSARGLACYEQYF. This chain uses TRBV20-1 with TRBJ2-7; 8 bases line up with TRBD2. J lost 4 bases, V lost 1 base, and 3 bases had no gene match. This CDR3 contains 13 residues. Germline V gene sequence: CDR1 DFQATT, CDR2 SNEGSKA (reference sequence).